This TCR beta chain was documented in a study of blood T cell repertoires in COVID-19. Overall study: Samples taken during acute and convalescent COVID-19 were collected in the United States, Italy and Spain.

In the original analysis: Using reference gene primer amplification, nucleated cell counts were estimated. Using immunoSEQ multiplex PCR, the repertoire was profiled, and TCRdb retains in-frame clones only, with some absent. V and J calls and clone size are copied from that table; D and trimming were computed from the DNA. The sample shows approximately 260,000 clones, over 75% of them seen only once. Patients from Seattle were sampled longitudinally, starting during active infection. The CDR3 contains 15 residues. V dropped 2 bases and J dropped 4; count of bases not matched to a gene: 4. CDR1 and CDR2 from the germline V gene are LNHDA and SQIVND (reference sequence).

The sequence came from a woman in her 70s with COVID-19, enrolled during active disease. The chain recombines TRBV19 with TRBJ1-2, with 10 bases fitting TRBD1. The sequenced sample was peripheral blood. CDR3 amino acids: CASSISTGGVYGYTF. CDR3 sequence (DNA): TGTGCCAGTAGTATATCGACAGGGGGCGTCTATGGCTACACCTTC.